The rows below give T cell receptor beta chains drawn from one sample of a study of metastatic and nonmetastatic thyroid tumors. From the PCR reads, TCRdb re-called clones with MiXCR. The repertoire consists of tens of thousands of clones, with 20% to 25% occurring once and the leading ten covering about 3.5%. Sequenced sample: blood. These receptors originate from a male donor with papillary thyroid cancer or a benign thyroid nodule (not recorded which). Some clones in this sample may be carry-over from other donors' samples. The CDR3 runs from the conserved cysteine through the conserved F or W. Each record gives: clone size, J gene, D gene, CDR3 length, V gene, CDR3 protein, CDR3 DNA. D genes are given only for firm matches. Some rows have no size entry. The others give once, few or many, or a class for an expanded clone.

size: many
J: TRBJ1-6
D: TRBD1
length: 16
V: TRBV3-1
CDR3: CASSRYRDRGNSPLHF
DNA: TGTGCCAGCAGCCGCTACCGGGACAGGGGAAATTCACCCCTCCACTTT

size: NA
J: TRBJ2-1
D: NA
length: 13
V: TRBV12-3/TRBV12-4
CDR3: CASRHLANNEQFF
DNA: TGTGCCAGCAGACACCTAGCGAACAATGAGCAGTTCTTC

size: NA
J: TRBJ2-7
D: NA
length: 15
V: TRBV5-1
CDR3: CASSLGGRAGYEQYF
DNA: TGCGCCAGCAGCTTGGGGGGTAGGGCTGGATACGAGCAGTACTTC

size: NA
J: TRBJ2-7
D: NA
length: 14
V: TRBV15
CDR3: CATSRAGRTYEQYF
DNA: TGTGCCACCAGCAGAGCCGGGCGGACCTACGAGCAGTACTTC

size: NA
J: TRBJ2-1
D: NA
length: 14
V: TRBV20-1
CDR3: CSAPRGSVDNEQFF
DNA: TGCAGTGCCCCGAGGGGGAGCGTTGACAATGAGCAGTTCTTC

size: NA
J: TRBJ2-7
D: NA
length: 15
V: TRBV5-1
CDR3: CASSLEPGYAYEQYF
DNA: TGCGCCAGCAGCTTGGAACCAGGCTACGCCTACGAGCAGTACTTC

size: many
J: TRBJ2-7
D: TRBD1
length: 16
V: TRBV28
CDR3: CASSLARSTGYYEQYF
DNA: TGTGCCAGCAGCTTGGCCCGCTCGACAGGGTACTACGAGCAGTACTTC

size: NA
J: TRBJ2-5
D: NA
length: 16
V: TRBV5-5
CDR3: CASSTGHEGLGETQYF
DNA: TGTGCCAGCAGCACGGGGCACGAGGGGTTGGGAGAGACCCAGTACTTC

size: many
J: TRBJ2-5
D: TRBD2
length: 15
V: TRBV12-3/TRBV12-4
CDR3: CASSRPGTREEAQYF
DNA: TGTGCCAGCAGTCGACCCGGGACCCGGGAGGAGGCCCAGTACTTC

size: many
J: TRBJ1-1
D: NA
length: 15
V: TRBV10-2
CDR3: CASSDRGKGTGEAFF
DNA: TGCGCCAGCAGTGACAGGGGAAAGGGGACGGGTGAAGCTTTCTTT

size: NA
J: TRBJ2-7
D: TRBD2
length: 16
V: TRBV5-1
CDR3: CASSLDTSGFSYEQYF
DNA: TGCGCCAGCAGCTTGGACACTAGCGGCTTCTCCTACGAGCAGTACTTC

size: NA
J: TRBJ1-1
D: NA
length: 13
V: TRBV18
CDR3: CASSPRGQTEAFF
DNA: TGTGCCAGCTCACCACGGGGGCAGACTGAAGCTTTCTTT

size: few
J: TRBJ2-7
D: NA
length: 14
V: TRBV7-9
CDR3: CASSLDGGLYEQYF
DNA: TGTGCCAGCAGCTTAGACGGGGGTCTCTACGAGCAGTACTTC

size: few
J: TRBJ2-7
D: NA
length: 16
V: TRBV25-1
CDR3: CASSDSNGHHSYEQYF
DNA: TGTGCCAGCAGTGATAGCAACGGCCACCACTCCTACGAGCAGTACTTC

size: few
J: TRBJ2-1
D: TRBD2
length: 17
V: TRBV12-3/TRBV12-4
CDR3: CASRTTSGNPTYNEQFF
DNA: TGTGCCAGCAGAACGACTAGCGGGAACCCTACCTACAATGAGCAGTTCTTC

size: few
J: TRBJ2-7
D: NA
length: 15
V: TRBV6-1
CDR3: CASRAGGQVSYEQYF
DNA: TGTGCCAGCAGGGCGGGGGGACAGGTCTCCTACGAGCAGTACTTC

size: many
J: TRBJ2-2
D: NA
length: 15
V: TRBV11-3
CDR3: CASSASGLSTGELFF
DNA: TGTGCCAGCAGCGCATCGGGACTTAGCACCGGGGAGCTGTTTTTT

size: many
J: TRBJ2-3
D: NA
length: 14
V: TRBV4-1
CDR3: CASSQGGATDTQYF
DNA: TGCGCCAGCAGCCAAGGAGGAGCGACAGATACGCAGTATTTT

size: NA
J: TRBJ2-7
D: TRBD2
length: 16
V: TRBV19
CDR3: CASSKGLAGGRYEQYF
DNA: TGTGCCAGTAGTAAGGGACTAGCGGGAGGCCGCTACGAGCAGTACTTC

size: many
J: TRBJ1-1
D: NA
length: 14
V: TRBV13
CDR3: CASSLGHTNTEAFF
DNA: TGTGCCAGCAGCTTAGGGCATACGAACACTGAAGCTTTCTTT

size: NA
J: TRBJ2-1
D: TRBD2
length: 15
V: TRBV20-1
CDR3: CSARLLAGGLNEQFF
DNA: TGCAGTGCTAGATTGCTAGCGGGAGGGTTGAATGAGCAGTTCTTC

size: NA
J: TRBJ2-2
D: NA
length: 15
V: TRBV5-8
CDR3: CASSLSGGGPGELFF
DNA: TGTGCCAGCAGCTTGTCTGGTGGGGGTCCCGGGGAGCTGTTTTTT

size: NA
J: TRBJ2-5
D: TRBD1
length: 12
V: TRBV20-1
CDR3: CSADRALETQYF
DNA: TGCAGTGCCGACAGGGCCCTGGAGACCCAGTACTTC

size: many
J: TRBJ2-7
D: TRBD1
length: 14
V: TRBV28
CDR3: CATSPGDRAYEQYF
DNA: TGTGCTACCTCCCCTGGGGACAGGGCCTACGAGCAGTACTTC

size: many
J: TRBJ2-1
D: TRBD1
length: 16
V: TRBV11-2
CDR3: CASSLAGDSSYNEQFF
DNA: TGTGCCAGCAGCTTAGCTGGGGACAGCTCCTACAATGAGCAGTTCTTC

size: NA
J: TRBJ1-1
D: NA
length: 15
V: TRBV5-1
CDR3: CASSLGGWSNTEAFF
DNA: TGCGCCAGCAGCTTGGGGGGGTGGTCAAACACTGAAGCTTTCTTT

size: NA
J: TRBJ1-1
D: TRBD1
length: 14
V: TRBV6-2/TRBV6-3
CDR3: CASSFLQGESEAFF
DNA: TGTGCCAGCAGTTTTCTACAGGGGGAGTCTGAAGCTTTCTTT

size: many
J: TRBJ2-1
D: TRBD2
length: 16
V: TRBV10-3
CDR3: CAISEGASGTYNEQFF
DNA: TGTGCCATCAGTGAGGGAGCTAGCGGAACCTACAATGAGCAGTTCTTC

size: many
J: TRBJ2-1
D: TRBD2
length: 15
V: TRBV6-1
CDR3: CASSTSVGNYNEQFF
DNA: TGTGCCAGTTCGACTAGCGTTGGCAACTACAATGAGCAGTTCTTC

size: many
J: TRBJ2-1
D: TRBD1
length: 15
V: TRBV29-1
CDR3: CSVEVWDSSYNEQFF
DNA: TGCAGCGTTGAAGTATGGGACAGCTCCTACAATGAGCAGTTCTTC

size: many
J: TRBJ2-7
D: TRBD2
length: 19
V: TRBV7-8
CDR3: CASSLAPLAGAPSQGEQYF
DNA: TGTGCCAGCAGCTTAGCGCCTCTAGCGGGAGCCCCCAGCCAGGGCGAGCAGTACTTC

size: once
J: TRBJ2-3
D: TRBD1
length: 16
V: TRBV3-1
CDR3: CASSQDHRGRTDTQYF
DNA: TGTGCCAGCAGCCAAGATCACAGGGGGCGCACAGATACGCAGTATTTT

size: few
J: TRBJ2-7
D: NA
length: 14
V: TRBV5-1
CDR3: CASRRDSGPYEQYF
DNA: TGCGCCAGCCGGAGAGACAGCGGACCCTACGAGCAGTACTTC

size: few
J: TRBJ2-5
D: NA
length: 10
V: TRBV20-1
CDR3: CSVRDETQYF
DNA: TGCAGTGTGCGCGATGAGACCCAGTACTTC

size: few
J: TRBJ1-4
D: NA
length: 13
V: TRBV2
CDR3: CASRAGIGEKLFF
DNA: TGTGCCAGCAGGGCCGGTATAGGTGAAAAACTGTTTTTT